One sample yielded the 16 T cell receptor beta chains listed below, sequenced in a study of response to subunit inactivated influenza vaccine. TCRdb itself ran the RT-PCR reads through MiXCR, one entry per CDR3 protein. Counted here are under 200,000 distinct CDR3 sequences, around 10% occurring once; the ten biggest clones make up around 35%. Sequencing was performed on CD8+ T cells sorted from PBMCs, taken around 2 years after vaccination. These receptors all stem from a man aged 50-75 years who received an inactivated influenza vaccine.

This clonotype was counted at least ten times. CDR3 sequence (DNA): TGCGCCAGCAGCTTTGGGGACGGGACTCCGAACACTGAAGCTTTCTTT. This translates into CASSFGDGTPNTEAFF. The V call is TRBV5-1, the J call TRBJ1-1, with D perhaps TRBD1 (5 bases). Germline V gene sequence: CDR1 SGHRS, CDR2 YFSETQ. V was trimmed by 2 bases and J by 1 base, leaving 15 bases between them. This CDR3 has 16 residues.

In this sample, this clonotype turned up a few times. The chain carries TRBV9 and TRBJ2-1; the D is unclear. CDR3 length equals 15 residues. Germline assignment: CDR1 SGDLS and CDR2 YYNGEE. Trimming cost V 0 bases and J 6 bases, with 13 bases left between them. Here the CDR3 DNA reads TGTGCCAGCAGCGTAGTGAGTGCCAATCCCAATGAGCAGTTCTTC. This encodes CASSVVSANPNEQFF.

V and J are TRBV6-2 or TRBV6-3 and TRBJ2-2; TRBD2 matches at 7 bases. The CDR3 has 12 residues. Germline loops: CDR1 MNHEY, CDR2 SVGEGT. Losses at the gene ends were 5 bases for V and 11 bases for J; bases not matched to a gene: 5. CDR3 in amino acids: CASSLGRAELFF. Here the CDR3 DNA reads TGTGCCAGCAGTCTAGGGAGGGCCGAGCTGTTTTTT.

There are a few counts of this clonotype. The chain employs TRBV30 and TRBJ1-1, with 7 bases identical to TRBD1. Germline values: CDR1 GTSNPN, CDR2 SVGIG (reference sequence). CDR3 length: 15 amino acids. The J segment lost 0 bases and the V segment lost 5 bases, leaving 9 bases of the junction unmatched. The CDR3 spells CAWLRQGPMNTEAFF. The CDR3 bases are TGTGCCTGGCTTCGACAGGGACCCATGAACACTGAAGCTTTCTTT.

This clonotype has more than one count but fewer than ten. The chain joins TRBV11-2 to TRBJ1-2; TRBD1 is a possible D gene (6 bases). Germline V gene lookup returns CDR1 SGHAT and CDR2 FQNNGV. The CDR3 sequence is 14 residues long. With 5 bases removed from V and 4 bases from J, the gap between germline ends came to 14 bases. CDR3 DNA sequence: TGTGCCAGCAGCCCCTCAACAGGGTTCTATGGCTACACCTTC. This codes for CASSPSTGFYGYTF.

Here the CDR3 DNA reads TGTGCCAGCAGGGGGCAGACAGATACGCAGTATTTT. Protein: CASRGQTDTQYF. The V gene is TRBV27, the J gene TRBJ2-3; TRBD1 might be the D (5 bases). The germline CDR1 and CDR2 sequences are MNHEY and SMNVEV (reference sequence). The CDR3 sequence is 12 residues long. V shed 6 bases and J shed 3 bases, with 7 bases lying between them.

There are many counts of this clonotype. The chain uses TRBV4-1 and TRBJ2-1, with 13 bases identical to TRBD2. V lost 0 bases to trimming and J lost 0 bases; unmatched junction nucleotides: 11. CDR3 length: 21 residues. Germline CDR1 reads MGHRA; CDR2 reads YSYEKL. The CDR3 DNA is TGCGCCAGCAGCCAAGATATGCGGTTGAGACTAGCGGGGGGCTCCTACAATGAGCAGTTCTTC. Encoded protein: CASSQDMRLRLAGGSYNEQFF.

This clonotype was recorded many times. This chain's CDR3 is CASSFSQGVYYEQYF. CDR3 DNA sequence: TGTGCCAGCAGCTTCTCGCAGGGCGTATACTACGAGCAGTACTTC. The chain joins TRBV5-5 to TRBJ2-7; D perhaps matches TRBD1 (5 bases). CDR3 length equals 15 residues. The germline V and J ends were trimmed by 2 bases and 3 bases, with 15 bases remaining between them. Germline V gene sequence: CDR1 SGHKS, CDR2 YYEKEE (reference sequence). The full variable domain, with the rest looked up from reference TRBV5-5 and TRBJ2-7, is DAGVTQSPTHLIKTRGQQVTLRCSPISGHKSVSWYQQVLGQGPQFIFQYYEKEERGRGNFPDRFSARQFPNYSSELNVNALLLGDSALYLCASSFSQGVYYEQYFGPGTRLTVT.

There are many counts of this clonotype. The J gene is TRBJ2-2, the V gene TRBV29-1, with 7 bases matching TRBD2. The CDR3 length is 13 residues. Unmatched junction bases numbered 4, after V lost 4 bases and J lost 5 bases. Germline values: CDR1 SQVTM, CDR2 ANQGSEA. The CDR3 spells CSVGGRSTGELFF. The CDR3 coding sequence is TGCAGCGTTGGCGGGAGAAGTACCGGGGAGCTGTTTTTT.

The chain combines TRBV7-2 with TRBJ1-3; D not resolved. CDR1 and CDR2 from the germline V gene are SGHTA and FQGNSA. This CDR3 is built from 13 residues. V lost 3 bases to trimming and J lost 4 bases, with 7 bases between them. For the CDR3, the DNA is TGTGCCAGCAGCTTCGGGTTCGGAAACACCATATATTTT. This translates into CASSFGFGNTIYF.

The rearrangement links TRBV7-8 to TRBJ2-5, with 7 positions matching TRBD1. CDR1 is SGHVS, CDR2 FQNEAQ, per germline. V shed 1 base and J 1 base; nucleotides not matched to a gene: 6. This CDR3 has 16 amino acids. The CDR3 DNA reads as TGTGCCAGCAGCTTAGGGGTGGGACAGTTCCAAGAGACCCAGTACTTC. Protein: CASSLGVGQFQETQYF.

This clonotype was seen at least ten times. V gene TRBV4-3 combines with J gene TRBJ2-6; 12 bases agree with TRBD1. Trimming removed 0 bases from V and 1 base from J; junction bases left unmatched: 4. Germline-derived CDR1 and CDR2 are LGHNA and YSLEER. The CDR3 has 19 residues. CDR3 residues: CASSQEPGQGASGANVLTF. The DNA for the CDR3 is TGCGCCAGCAGCCAAGAACCGGGACAGGGGGCGTCTGGGGCCAACGTCCTGACTTTC.

The table lists this clonotype with many counts. The chain recombines TRBV25-1 with TRBJ2-1, with D tentatively TRBD1 or TRBD2 (6 bases each). The V gene's germline CDR1 is MGHDK and CDR2 SYGVNS. Trimming stripped 1 base from V and 8 bases from J, with 12 bases between. There are 14 residues in the CDR3. The CDR3 loop reads CASSEWGAGDEQFF. The CDR3 coding sequence is TGTGCCAGCAGTGAATGGGGGGCCGGGGATGAGCAGTTCTTC.

This clonotype was recorded many times. The genes are TRBV28 and TRBJ2-2; TRBD1 matches at 10 bases. V shed 5 bases and J 7 bases; nucleotides not matched to a gene: 7. Per germline, CDR1 MDHEN and CDR2 SYDVKM. This CDR3 comprises 15 residues. The CDR3 sequence is CASSPLRDRGGELFF. The CDR3 DNA follows: TGTGCCAGCAGTCCCCTCAGGGACAGGGGCGGGGAGCTGTTTTTT. The full variable domain, with the rest looked up from reference TRBV28 and TRBJ2-2, is DVKVTQSSRYLVKRTGEKVFLECVQDMDHENMFWYRQDPGLGLRLIYFSYDVKMKEKGDIPEGYSVSREKKERFSLILESASTNQTSMYLCASSPLRDRGGELFFGEGSRLTVL.

This clonotype appeared many times. The chain links TRBV3-1 to TRBJ2-3; 8 bases fit TRBD2. Germline CDR1 LGHDT, CDR2 YNNKEL (reference sequence). V lost 2 bases and J lost 3; bases outside the gene matches: 7. This CDR3 spans 16 amino acids. This CDR3 reads CASSQSGGGQTDTQYF. Here the CDR3 DNA reads TGTGCCAGCAGCCAATCGGGCGGGGGGCAGACAGATACGCAGTATTTT.

This clonotype was observed a few times. The J gene is TRBJ2-5, the V gene TRBV6-5; a weak D match, TRBD2 (5 bases). The V end lost 4 bases, the J end lost 5 bases, and 20 bases lay between the germline ends. This CDR3 comprises 16 residues. Germline assignment: CDR1 MNHEY and CDR2 SVGAGI. CDR3 sequence reads: CASSSLRSGVSETQYF. Written as DNA, the CDR3 is TGTGCCAGCAGTTCTTTACGGTCCGGGGTATCGGAGACCCAGTACTTC.